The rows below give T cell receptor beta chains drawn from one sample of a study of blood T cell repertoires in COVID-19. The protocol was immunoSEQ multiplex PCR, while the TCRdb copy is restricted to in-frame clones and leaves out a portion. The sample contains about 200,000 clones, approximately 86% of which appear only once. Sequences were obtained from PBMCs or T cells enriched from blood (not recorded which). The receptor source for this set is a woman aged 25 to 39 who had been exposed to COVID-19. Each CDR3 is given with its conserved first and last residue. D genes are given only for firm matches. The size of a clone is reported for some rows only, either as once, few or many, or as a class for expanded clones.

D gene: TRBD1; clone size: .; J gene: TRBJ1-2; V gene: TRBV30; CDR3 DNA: TGTGCCTGGAGTGTTTGGGACAGGGGTTCCCTCTACACCTTC; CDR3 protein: CAWSVWDRGSLYTF
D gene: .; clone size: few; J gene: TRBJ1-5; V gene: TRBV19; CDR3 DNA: TGTGCCAGTAGTATCGGGGGAAATCAGCCCCAGCATTTT; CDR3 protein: CASSIGGNQPQHF
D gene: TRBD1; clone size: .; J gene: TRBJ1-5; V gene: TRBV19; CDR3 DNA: TGTGCCGGATATAAACAGGGGTATCAGCCCCAGCATTTT; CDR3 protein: CAGYKQGYQPQHF
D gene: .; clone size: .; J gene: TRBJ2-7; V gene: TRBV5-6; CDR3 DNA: TGTGCCAGCGGGGCCGGTTACGAGCAGTACTTC; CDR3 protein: CASGAGYEQYF
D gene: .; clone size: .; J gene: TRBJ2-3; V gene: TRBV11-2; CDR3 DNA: TGTGCCAGCAGCTTAGATTTAGAGGATACGCAGTATTTT; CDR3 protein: CASSLDLEDTQYF
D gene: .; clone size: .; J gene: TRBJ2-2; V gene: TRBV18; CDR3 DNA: TGTGCCAGCTCACCTCTGACTAGTGGGGACGTCGGGGAGCTGTTTTTT; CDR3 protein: CASSPLTSGDVGELFF
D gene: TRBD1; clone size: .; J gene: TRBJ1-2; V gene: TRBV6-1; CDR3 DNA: TGTGCCAGCAGTGTCCGGGACAGGGTTGTGGCTAACTATGGCTACACCTTC; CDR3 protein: CASSVRDRVVANYGYTF
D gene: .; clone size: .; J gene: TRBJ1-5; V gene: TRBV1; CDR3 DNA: TGCACCAGCAGCCCAGCACGAGGGGGGGCTAGGGCCCAGCATTTT; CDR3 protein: CTSSPARGGARAQHF
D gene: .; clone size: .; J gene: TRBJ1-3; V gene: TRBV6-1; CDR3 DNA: TGTGCCAGCAGTGAGGCGGGGCTCGGGGGAAACACCATATATTTT; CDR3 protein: CASSEAGLGGNTIYF
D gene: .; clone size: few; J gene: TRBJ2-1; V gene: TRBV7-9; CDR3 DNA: TGTGCCAGCAGCCCGCTGGGGGCTAGCGGAAACAATGAGCAGTTCTTC; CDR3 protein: CASSPLGASGNNEQFF
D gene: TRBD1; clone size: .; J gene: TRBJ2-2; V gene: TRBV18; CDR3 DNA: TGTGCCAGCTCGCGTGACAGGGTCGACACCGGGGAGCTGTTTTTT; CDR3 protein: CASSRDRVDTGELFF
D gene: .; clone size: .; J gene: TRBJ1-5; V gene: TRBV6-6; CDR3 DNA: TGTGCCAGCACCGACTTCAGGGTTTCGCATTTT; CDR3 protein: CASTDFRVSHF
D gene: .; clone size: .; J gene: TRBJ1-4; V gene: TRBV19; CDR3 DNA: TGTGCCAGTAGTTCCGCTAGGGAAAAACTGTTTTTT; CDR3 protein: CASSSAREKLFF
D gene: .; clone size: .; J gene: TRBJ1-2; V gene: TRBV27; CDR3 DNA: TGTGCCAGCGGGTGGGGGGAAACCTATGGCTACACCTTC; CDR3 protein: CASGWGETYGYTF
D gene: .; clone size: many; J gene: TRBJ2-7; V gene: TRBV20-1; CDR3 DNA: TGCAGTGCTAGAACGGGGGAAGAGCAGTACTTC; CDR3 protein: CSARTGEEQYF
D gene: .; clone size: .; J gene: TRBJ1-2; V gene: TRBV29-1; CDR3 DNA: TGCAGCGTTGAGGGCGGAGGGGCCCCCGGCTACACCTTC; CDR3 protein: CSVEGGGAPGYTF
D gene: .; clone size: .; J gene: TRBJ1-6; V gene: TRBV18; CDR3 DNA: TGTGCCAGCTCACGCGCAAAACAGGGCGCTGGGGATTCACCCCTCCACTTT; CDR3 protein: CASSRAKQGAGDSPLHF
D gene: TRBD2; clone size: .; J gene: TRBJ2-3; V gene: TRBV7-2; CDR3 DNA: TGTGCCAGCAGCCCCGTGGGCGGGGGGCTCACAGATACGCAGTATTTT; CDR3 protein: CASSPVGGGLTDTQYF
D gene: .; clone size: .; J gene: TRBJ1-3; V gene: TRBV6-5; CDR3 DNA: TGTGCCAGCAGTCAACCACCCCAGAACACCATATATTTT; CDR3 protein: CASSQPPQNTIYF
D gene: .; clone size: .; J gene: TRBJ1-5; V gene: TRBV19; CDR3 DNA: TGTGCCAGTAGTATTACAGGGTGGGGTCAGCCCCAGCATTTT; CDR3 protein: CASSITGWGQPQHF
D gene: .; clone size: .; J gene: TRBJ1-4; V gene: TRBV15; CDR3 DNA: TGTGCCACCAGCAGAGATTTTGGACAGAAAGAAAAACTGTTTTTT; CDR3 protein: CATSRDFGQKEKLFF
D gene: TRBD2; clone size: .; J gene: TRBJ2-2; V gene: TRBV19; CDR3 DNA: TGTGCCAGTAGTATTGAGTTAGCGGGGCTTGACGCCGGGGAGCTGTTTTTT; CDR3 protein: CASSIELAGLDAGELFF
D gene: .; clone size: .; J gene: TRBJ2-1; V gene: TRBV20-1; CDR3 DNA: TGCAGTGCTAGTGTAGCGGCTAACCAGTTCTTC; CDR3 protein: CSASVAANQFF
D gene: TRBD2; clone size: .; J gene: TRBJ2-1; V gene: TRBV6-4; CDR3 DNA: TGTGCCAGCAGTGTAGCGGGTGGCTGGAATGAGCAGTTCTTC; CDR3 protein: CASSVAGGWNEQFF
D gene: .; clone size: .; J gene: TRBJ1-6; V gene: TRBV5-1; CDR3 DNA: TGCGCCAGCAGCGATTACAGTAATTCACCCCTCCACTTT; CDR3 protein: CASSDYSNSPLHF
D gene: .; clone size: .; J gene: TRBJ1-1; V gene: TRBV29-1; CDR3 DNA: TGCAGCGTTTGGGTTCTGGGTAGCAACACTGAAGCTTTCTTT; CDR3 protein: CSVWVLGSNTEAFF
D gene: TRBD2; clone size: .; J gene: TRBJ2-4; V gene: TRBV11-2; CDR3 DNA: TGTGCCAGCAGCTCCGGACTAGTCCGGAACATTCAGTACTTC; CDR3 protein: CASSSGLVRNIQYF
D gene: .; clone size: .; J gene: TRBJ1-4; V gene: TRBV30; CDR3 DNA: TGTGCCTGGAGTCAGCGGACTAATGAAAAACTGTTTTTT; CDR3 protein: CAWSQRTNEKLFF
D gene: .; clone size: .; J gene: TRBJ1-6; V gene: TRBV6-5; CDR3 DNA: TGTGCCAGCAGTTCCGGGGGACCCCTCCACTTT; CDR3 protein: CASSSGGPLHF
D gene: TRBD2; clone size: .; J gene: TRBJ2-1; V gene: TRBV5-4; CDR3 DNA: TGTGCCAGCAGCCATACTAGCGGGGGCAACAATGAGCAGTTCTTC; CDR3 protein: CASSHTSGGNNEQFF
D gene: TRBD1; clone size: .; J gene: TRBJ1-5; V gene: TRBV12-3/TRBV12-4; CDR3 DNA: TGTGCCAGCTCAGGGACAGGAAATCAGCCCCAGCATTTT; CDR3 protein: CASSGTGNQPQHF
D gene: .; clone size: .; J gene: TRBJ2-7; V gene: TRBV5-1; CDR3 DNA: TGCGCCAGCAGCTTAAACCAGCCAGGGACCTACGAGCAGTACTTC; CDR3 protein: CASSLNQPGTYEQYF
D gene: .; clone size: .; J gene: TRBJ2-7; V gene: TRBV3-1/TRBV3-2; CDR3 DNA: TGTGCCAGCAGCCAGACACCGGTAATGCAGTACTTC; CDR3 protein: CASSQTPVMQYF
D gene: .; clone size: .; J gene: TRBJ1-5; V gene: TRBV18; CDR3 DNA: TGTGCCAGCTCACCCGTAGGGGCAGGGCAGCCCCAGCATTTT; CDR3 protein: CASSPVGAGQPQHF
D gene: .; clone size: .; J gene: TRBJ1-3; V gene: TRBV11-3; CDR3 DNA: TGTGCCAGCAGCTTAGTCACCTGGGCAGACTACTCTGGAAACACCATATATTTT; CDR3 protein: CASSLVTWADYSGNTIYF
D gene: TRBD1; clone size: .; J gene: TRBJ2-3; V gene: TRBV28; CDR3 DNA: TGTGCCAGCAGTTGGGACAGGGAGGAATCAGATACGCAGTATTTT; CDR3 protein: CASSWDREESDTQYF
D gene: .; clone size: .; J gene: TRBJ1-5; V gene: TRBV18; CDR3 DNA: TGTGCCAGCTCTCGCGGGGGGGCGCAGCCCCAGCATTTT; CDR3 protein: CASSRGGAQPQHF
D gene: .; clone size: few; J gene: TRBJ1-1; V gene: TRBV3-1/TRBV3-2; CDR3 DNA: TGTGCCAGCAGCCAATATGATCTTGGGGGCGATTGCACTGAAGCTTTCTTT; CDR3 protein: CASSQYDLGGDCTEAFF
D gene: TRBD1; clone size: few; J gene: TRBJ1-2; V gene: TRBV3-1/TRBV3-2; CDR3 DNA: TGTGCCAGCAGCCAGAGACAGGGCCGCGGCTACACCTTC; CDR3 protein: CASSQRQGRGYTF
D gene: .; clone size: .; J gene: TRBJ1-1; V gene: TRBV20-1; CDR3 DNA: TGCAGTGCTAGTATGGGGACGAGGGGCCGGGGGGGCACTGAAGCTTTCTTT; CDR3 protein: CSASMGTRGRGGTEAFF
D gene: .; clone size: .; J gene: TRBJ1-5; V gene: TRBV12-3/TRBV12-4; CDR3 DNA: TGTGCCAGCAGCAACAGATGGCAGCCCCAGCATTTT; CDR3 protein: CASSNRWQPQHF
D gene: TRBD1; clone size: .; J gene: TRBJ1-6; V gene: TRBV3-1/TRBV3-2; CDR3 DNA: TGTGCCAGCAGCCAGGGACAGGGCTCCTATAATTCACCCCTCCACTTT; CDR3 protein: CASSQGQGSYNSPLHF
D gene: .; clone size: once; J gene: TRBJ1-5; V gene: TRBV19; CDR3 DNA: TGTGCCACCAGGCGGGACGGCTATCAGCCCCAGCATTTT; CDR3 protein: CATRRDGYQPQHF
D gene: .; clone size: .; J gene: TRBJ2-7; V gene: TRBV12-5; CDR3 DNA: TGTGCTAGAAAACCGCATAGCAGAGAGAATACCTACGAGCAGTACTTC; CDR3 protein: CARKPHSRENTYEQYF
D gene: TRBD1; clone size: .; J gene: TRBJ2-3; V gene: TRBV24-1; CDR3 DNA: TGTGCCACCACTGGACAGGGAAGCACAGATACGCAGTATTTT; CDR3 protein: CATTGQGSTDTQYF
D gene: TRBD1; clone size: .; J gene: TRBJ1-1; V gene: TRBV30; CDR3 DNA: TGTGCCTGGACCCCCGGGACAGGGGTTCTCCGAAACACTGAAGCTTTCTTT; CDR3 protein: CAWTPGTGVLRNTEAFF